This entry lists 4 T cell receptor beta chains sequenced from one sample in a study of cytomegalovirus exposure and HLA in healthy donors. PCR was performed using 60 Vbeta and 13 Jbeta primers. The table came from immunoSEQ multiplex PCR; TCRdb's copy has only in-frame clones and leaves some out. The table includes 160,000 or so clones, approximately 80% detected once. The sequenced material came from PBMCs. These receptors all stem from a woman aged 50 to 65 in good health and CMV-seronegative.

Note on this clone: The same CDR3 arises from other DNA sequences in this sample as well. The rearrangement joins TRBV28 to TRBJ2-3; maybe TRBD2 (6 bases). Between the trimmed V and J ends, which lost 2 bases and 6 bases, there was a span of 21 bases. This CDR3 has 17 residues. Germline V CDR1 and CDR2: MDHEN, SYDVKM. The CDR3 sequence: CASSLRFRREKEDTQYF. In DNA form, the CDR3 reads TGTGCCAGCAGTTTAAGGTTTAGGAGGGAGAAAGAGGATACGCAGTATTTT.

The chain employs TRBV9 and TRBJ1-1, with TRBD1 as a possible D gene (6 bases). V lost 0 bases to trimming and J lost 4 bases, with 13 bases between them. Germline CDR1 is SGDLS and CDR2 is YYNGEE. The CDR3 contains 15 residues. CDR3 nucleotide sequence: TGTGCCAGCAGCGTAGATCAGGGGCTGGGCACTGAAGCTTTCTTT. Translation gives CASSVDQGLGTEAFF.

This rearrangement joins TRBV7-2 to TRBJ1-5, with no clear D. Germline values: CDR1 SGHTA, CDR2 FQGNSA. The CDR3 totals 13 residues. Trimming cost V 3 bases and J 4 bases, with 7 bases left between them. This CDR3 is CASSFLRNQPQHF. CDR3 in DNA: TGTGCCAGCAGCTTTTTGAGGAATCAGCCCCAGCATTTT.

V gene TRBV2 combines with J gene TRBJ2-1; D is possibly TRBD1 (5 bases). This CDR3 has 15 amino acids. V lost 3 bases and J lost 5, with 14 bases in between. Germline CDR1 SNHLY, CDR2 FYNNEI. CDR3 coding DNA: TGTGCCAGCAGTGATTTGGAGACAGAGAACAATGAGCAGTTCTTC. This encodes CASSDLETENNEQFF.